This T cell receptor (beta chain) was observed in a study of CD4 T cells in relation to SARS-CoV-2 and coronaviruses. General study results and limits: No crossreactivity against non-spike viral proteins was tested here.

J lost 3 bases, V lost 1 base, and 3 bases had no gene match. CDR1 MNHNS and CDR2 SASEGT come from the germline V gene. The CDR3 covers 14 residues. Before the COVID-19 pandemic, during about 2011-2019, CD4+ T cells were taken from unexposed donors. CD4+ T cells were isolated from the cells after around eleven days of culture. Of note for this clone: The antigen remains undetermined.

Produced via immunoSEQ multiplex PCR; TCRdb's table is partial and in-frame only. The repertoire includes around 20,000 clones, under 70% of them detected once, and 9.5% to 12% sits in the top ten. The sequence was obtained from a human donor in good health. The specimen sequenced was CD4+ T cells from PBMCs, cultured in vitro. V usage is TRBV6-1 and J usage is TRBJ2-7; 7 nucleotides match TRBD2. The CDR3 region has the DNA TGTGCCAGCAGTGAAGGGTCGGGGGGCTACGAGCAGTACTTC. Encoded protein: CASSEGSGGYEQYF.